The clone carrying this TCR beta chain was detected only a few times. What it recognizes is unknown. Staining for CD45RO/CCR7/CD25/CD127/CD95/CD27 allowed sorting of CD4+ naive, central memory, regulatory and stem cell-like memory cells. The sample is drawn from a study of beta chain features in type 1 diabetes. The CDR3 sequence is 14 residues long. V was clipped by 1 base and J by 4 bases, with 14 bases between them. Germline V gene sequence: CDR1 GTSNPN, CDR2 SVGIG (reference sequence). The study, taken as a whole, reports: Type 1 diabetes patients had fewer VDJ junction insertions and more deletions. TCRB CDR3 length was moderately but significantly reduced in all four CD4+ subsets of Type 1 diabetes patients.

What was sequenced were expressed TCRB transcripts, since all of the isolated RNA had been reverse transcribed. Some clones are missing from TCRdb's copy, which holds only in-frame ones; the method was immunoSEQ multiplex PCR. The table includes under 400,000 clones, roughly 12% detected once. Sequencing was carried out using naive CD4+ T cells from blood. The source of this sequence is a man younger than 35 in good health. The chain is built from TRBV30 and TRBJ2-7, with D possibly being TRBD1 (5 bases). CDR3 in amino acids: CAWSAGRDSYEQYF. The CDR3 nucleotides are TGTGCCTGGAGTGCCGGACGCGACAGTTACGAGCAGTACTTC.